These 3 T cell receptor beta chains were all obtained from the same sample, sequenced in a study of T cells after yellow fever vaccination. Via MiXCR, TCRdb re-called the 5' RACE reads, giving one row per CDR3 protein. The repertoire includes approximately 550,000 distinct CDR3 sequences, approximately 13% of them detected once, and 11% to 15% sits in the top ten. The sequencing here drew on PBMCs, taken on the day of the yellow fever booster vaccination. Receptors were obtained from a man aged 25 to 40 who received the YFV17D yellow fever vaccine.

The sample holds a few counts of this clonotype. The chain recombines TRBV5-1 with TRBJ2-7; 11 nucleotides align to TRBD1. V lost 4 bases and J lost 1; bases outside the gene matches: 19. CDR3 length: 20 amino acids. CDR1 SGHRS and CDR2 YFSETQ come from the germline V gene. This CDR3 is CASSPRPPGQGVFGSYEQYF. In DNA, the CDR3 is TGCGCCAGCAGCCCGAGACCACCGGGACAGGGGGTATTTGGTTCCTACGAGCAGTACTTC.

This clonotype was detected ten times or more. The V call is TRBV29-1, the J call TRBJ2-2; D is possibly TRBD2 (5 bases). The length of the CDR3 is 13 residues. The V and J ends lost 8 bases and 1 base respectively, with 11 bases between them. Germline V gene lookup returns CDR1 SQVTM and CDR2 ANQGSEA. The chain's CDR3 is CSSTGENTGELFF. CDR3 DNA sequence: TGCAGCTCCACCGGGGAGAACACCGGGGAGCTGTTTTTT.

CDR3 coding DNA: TGTGCCAGCAGCCTATCACTAGTTTATGAGCAGTTCTTC. This codes for CASSLSLVYEQFF. The genes are TRBV3-1 and TRBJ2-1; possible D gene TRBD2, 5 bases. This CDR3 comprises 13 residues. V was clipped by 4 bases and J by 8 bases, with 12 bases between them. Per germline, CDR1 LGHDT and CDR2 YNNKEL (reference sequence).